One sample yielded the 6 T cell receptor beta chains listed below, sequenced in a study of shared clonotypes between healthy human individuals. Profiling relied on immunoSEQ multiplex PCR, and the TCRdb table lists in-frame clones only, not all of them. The sample contains some 1.4 million clones, roughly 96% of which appear only once. The sequenced sample consisted of naive CD4+ T cells sorted from blood. Described subset: CD45RA+ positively selected. The source of these receptors is a man aged 25 to 40 in good health.

DNA of the CDR3: TGTGCCAGCAGCCGGGCGACAGGGGGCAATCAGCCCCAGCATTTT. Translated, it gives CASSRATGGNQPQHF. The V call is TRBV28, the J call TRBJ1-5; TRBD1 agrees at 8 bases. V lost 6 bases and J lost 2; bases outside the gene matches: 6. Looked up from germline, CDR1 is MDHEN and CDR2 is SYDVKM. This CDR3 has 15 residues.

This rearrangement joins TRBV6-1 to TRBJ2-1; D tentatively reads TRBD1 or TRBD2 (5 bases each). Germline lookup yields CDR1 MNHNS and CDR2 SASEGT. Trimming took 0 bases from V and 6 from J, leaving 9 bases between them. The CDR3 runs 14 residues. The CDR3 spells CASSEAWGINEQFF. The CDR3 DNA follows: TGTGCCAGCAGTGAAGCATGGGGGATCAATGAGCAGTTCTTC.

The chain is built from TRBV7-6 and TRBJ2-6, with D unresolved. Trimming stripped 3 bases from V and 10 bases from J, with 13 bases between. The CDR3 totals 14 residues. The V gene's germline CDR1 is SGHVS and CDR2 FNYEAQ. CDR3 sequence: CASSLIASTNVLTF. CDR3 sequence (DNA): TGTGCCAGCAGCTTGATCGCCTCAACGAACGTCCTGACTTTC.

The rearrangement joins TRBV4-2 to TRBJ2-7; TRBD1 agrees at 7 bases. This CDR3 has 15 amino acids. Germline V gives CDR1 LGHNA, CDR2 YNFKEQ. The J segment lost 5 bases and the V segment lost 1 base, leaving 8 bases of the junction unmatched. In DNA form, the CDR3 reads TGTGCCAGCAGCCAAGTTATGACAGGGTCTGACGAGCAGTACTTC. Translated, it gives CASSQVMTGSDEQYF.

This clone was seen a single time. Compared with germline, one end of the junction differs, possibly owing to a read error. V and J are TRBV5-1 and TRBJ1-1; weak D call: TRBD1 (5 bases). The CDR3 is made up of 15 amino acids. Germline V CDR1 and CDR2: SGHRS, YFSETQ. As DNA, the CDR3 is TGCGCCAGCAGCGTAGGTATACAGGATCGGGCCCTCACTCTCTTT. As protein: CASSVGIQDRALTLF.

Concerning this clone: Germline and junction disagree at one end, which may indicate a read error. The V gene is TRBV7-7, the J gene TRBJ2-5; 7 bases match TRBD1. The germline CDR1 and CDR2 sequences are SSHAT and FNYEAQ (reference sequence). The CDR3 length is 14 residues. CDR3 in DNA: TGTGCTAGCAGCTTACAACAGGGGCGGGTGGCCCAGTACTTC. Its translation is CASSLQQGRVAQYF.